This T cell receptor (beta chain) was identified during a study of blood T cell repertoires in COVID-19 (dated by TCRdb to about 2020). Concerning the study at large: Samples from collaborators originated in the United States, Italy and Spain and spanned both the acute and convalescent phases of COVID-19. The material from the prospective study consisted of cDNA or gDNA derived from T cells, B-cell-depleted T cells, or PBMCs. The dataset comprised deeply sampled blood TCRbeta repertoires from subjects exposed to, actively infected with, or recovered from COVID-19. The repertoires were made available in a free public database intended to serve as a resource for research on the immune response to SARS-CoV-2. Samples were obtained from the ongoing ImmuneRACE study (first 160 participants) and from 1,254 subjects provided by 6 global collaborators. Nearly every sample came with metadata listing a de-identified subject ID, COVID-19 status, age in years and sex. Where available, HLA class I and class II types were obtained from metadata supplied by the sample provider rather than from assay-based typing. What the study reported, not specific to this receptor: How much clinical and demographic metadata was included differed by source and by participant, and the metadata was provided uncurated.

Whole blood was collected in K2EDTA tubes by collaborating institutions according to the institutions' own protocols. Collaborator samples were shipped for TCRbeta analysis as frozen whole blood, isolated PBMCs, or DNA extracted from either sample type. TCRbeta CDR3 regions were amplified from genomic DNA by means of the immunoSEQ Assay, a bias-controlled multiplex PCR. The paper's processing steps were these. Nucleated cell counts per sample were estimated from amplification of reference gene primers within the assay. To quantify the absolute abundance of each unique TCRbeta CDR3 rearrangement, sequence reads were collapsed and filtered. For each sample, productive Simpson clonality was calculated by taking the square root of Simpson's diversity index across productive rearrangements. What TCRdb holds here is the immuneACCESS table cut down to in-frame rearrangements. Part of the clones is not present; checked against another copy, under half of the missing clones reflect an unresolved V gene, and the others are unexplained. V and J calls and clone size are as listed in that table; D and trimming were resolved from the DNA. For this sample there are fewer than 150,000 clones; roughly 81% appear just once. 9.5% to 15% of the sample comes from the top ten.

From the cysteine up to the phenylalanine, the CDR3 has a length of 14 residues. The sequence is cut down to CDR3 DNA, 42 bases in frame from base 1. The germline V gene (reference sequence) yields LNHDA for CDR1 and SQIVND for CDR2. V and J are truncated by 1 base and 3 bases respectively, leaving an intervening sequence of 8 bases. Points on this clone: It lacks a known antigen. The record has no base qualities; no much larger clone is one base away.

This TCR was sampled from a human donor in a cohort sampled during active COVID-19. Recombination joined TRBV19 with TRBJ2-3; no D gene is confidently identified. What was sequenced was peripheral blood. The CDR3 here reads CASSIAESTDTQYF. The DNA reads TGTGCCAGTAGTATAGCGGAGTCTACAGATACGCAGTATTTT. Beyond the CDR3, the reference TRBV19 and TRBJ2-3 genes provide the residues; the full variable domain reads: DGGITQSPKYLFRKEGQNVTLSCEQNLNHDAMYWYRQDPGQGLRLIYYSQIVNDFQKGDIAEGYSVSREKKESFPLTVTSAQKNPTAFYLCASSIAESTDTQYFGPGTRLTVL.